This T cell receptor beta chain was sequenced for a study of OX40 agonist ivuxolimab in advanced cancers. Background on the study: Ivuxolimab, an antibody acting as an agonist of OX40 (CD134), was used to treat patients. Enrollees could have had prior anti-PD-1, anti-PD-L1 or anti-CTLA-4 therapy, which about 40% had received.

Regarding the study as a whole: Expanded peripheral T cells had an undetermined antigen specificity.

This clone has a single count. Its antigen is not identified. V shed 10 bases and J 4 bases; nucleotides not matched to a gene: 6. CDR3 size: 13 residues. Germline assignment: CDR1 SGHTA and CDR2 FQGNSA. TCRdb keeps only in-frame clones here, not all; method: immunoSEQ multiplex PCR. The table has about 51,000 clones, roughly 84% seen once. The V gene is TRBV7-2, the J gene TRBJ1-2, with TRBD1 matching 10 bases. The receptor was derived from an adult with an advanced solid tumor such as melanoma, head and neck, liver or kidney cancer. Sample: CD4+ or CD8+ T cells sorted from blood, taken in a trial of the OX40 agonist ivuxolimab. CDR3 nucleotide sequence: TGTGCCACTAGTCGGACAGGGGGCTATGGCTACACCTTC. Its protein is CATSRTGGYGYTF. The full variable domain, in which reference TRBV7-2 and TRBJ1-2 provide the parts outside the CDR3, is GAGVSQSPSNKVTEKGKDVELRCDPISGHTALYWYRQSLGQGLEFLIYFQGNSAPDKSGLPSDRFSAERTGGSVSTLTIQRTQQEDSAVYLCATSRTGGYGYTFGSGTRLTVV.